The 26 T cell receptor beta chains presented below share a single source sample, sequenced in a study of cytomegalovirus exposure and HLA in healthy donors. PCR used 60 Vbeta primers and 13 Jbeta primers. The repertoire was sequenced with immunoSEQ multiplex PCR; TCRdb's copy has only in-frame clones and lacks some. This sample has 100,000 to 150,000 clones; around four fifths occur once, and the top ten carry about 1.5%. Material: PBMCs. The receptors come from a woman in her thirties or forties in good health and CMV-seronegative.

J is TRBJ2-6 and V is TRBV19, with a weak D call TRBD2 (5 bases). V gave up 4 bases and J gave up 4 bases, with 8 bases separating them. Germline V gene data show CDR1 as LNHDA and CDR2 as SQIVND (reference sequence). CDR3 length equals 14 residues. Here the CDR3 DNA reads TGTGCCAGTAGTAAGGGAGCGGGGGCCAACGTCCTGACTTTC. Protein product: CASSKGAGANVLTF.

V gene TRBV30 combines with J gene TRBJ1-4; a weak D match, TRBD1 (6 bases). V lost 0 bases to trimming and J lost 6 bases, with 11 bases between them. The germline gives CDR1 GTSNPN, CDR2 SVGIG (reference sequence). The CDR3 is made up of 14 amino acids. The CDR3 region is CAWSVGGAYEKLFF. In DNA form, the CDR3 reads TGTGCCTGGAGTGTTGGGGGGGCGTATGAAAAACTGTTTTTT.

CDR3 protein: CASSHLLFGTGNQETQYF. CDR3 sequence (DNA): TGTGCCAGCAGTCACCTTTTGTTCGGGACAGGGAATCAAGAGACCCAGTACTTC. The genes are TRBV5-6 and TRBJ2-5; 9 nucleotides match TRBD1. The length of the CDR3 is 18 residues. The ends lost 5 bases at V and 2 bases at J; junction bases unmatched: 16. CDR1 is SGHDT, CDR2 YYEEEE, per germline.

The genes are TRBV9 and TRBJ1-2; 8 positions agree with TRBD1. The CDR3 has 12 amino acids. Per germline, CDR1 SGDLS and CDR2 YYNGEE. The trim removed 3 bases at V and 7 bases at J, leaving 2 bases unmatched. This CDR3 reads CASSGDRGGYTF. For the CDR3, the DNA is TGTGCCAGCAGCGGAGACAGGGGTGGCTACACCTTC.

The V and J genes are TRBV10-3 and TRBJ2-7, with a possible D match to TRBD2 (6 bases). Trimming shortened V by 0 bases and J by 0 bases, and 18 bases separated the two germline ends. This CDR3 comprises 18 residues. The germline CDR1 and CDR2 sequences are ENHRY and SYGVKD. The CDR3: CAISESMYERVSSYEQYF. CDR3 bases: TGTGCCATCAGTGAGTCGATGTATGAGCGGGTGAGCTCCTACGAGCAGTACTTC.

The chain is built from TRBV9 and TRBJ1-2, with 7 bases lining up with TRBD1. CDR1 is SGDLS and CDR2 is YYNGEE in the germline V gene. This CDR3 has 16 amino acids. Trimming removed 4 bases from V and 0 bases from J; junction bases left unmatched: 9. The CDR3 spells CASSLQGVTANYGYTF. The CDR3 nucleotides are TGTGCCAGCAGCCTCCAGGGGGTAACAGCTAACTATGGCTACACCTTC.

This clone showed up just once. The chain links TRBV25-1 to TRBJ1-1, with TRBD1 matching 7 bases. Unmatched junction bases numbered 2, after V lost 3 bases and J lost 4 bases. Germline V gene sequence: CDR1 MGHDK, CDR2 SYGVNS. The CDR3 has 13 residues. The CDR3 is CASSEGQLTEAFF. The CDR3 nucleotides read TGTGCCAGCAGTGAGGGACAGCTCACTGAAGCTTTCTTT.

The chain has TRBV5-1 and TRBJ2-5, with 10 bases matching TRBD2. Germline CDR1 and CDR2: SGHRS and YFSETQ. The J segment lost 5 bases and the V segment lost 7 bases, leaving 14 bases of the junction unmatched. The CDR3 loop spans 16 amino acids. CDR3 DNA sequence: TGCGCCAGCTCAGACCCCAATAGCGGGGGGACGGAGACCCAGTACTTC. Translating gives CASSDPNSGGTETQYF.

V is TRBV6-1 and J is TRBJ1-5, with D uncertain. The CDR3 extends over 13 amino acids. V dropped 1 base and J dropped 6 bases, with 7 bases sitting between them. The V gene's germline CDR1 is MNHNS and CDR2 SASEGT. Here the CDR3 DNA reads TGTGCCAGCAGTGAAGGGTTAGTTCAGCCCCAGCATTTT. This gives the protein CASSEGLVQPQHF.

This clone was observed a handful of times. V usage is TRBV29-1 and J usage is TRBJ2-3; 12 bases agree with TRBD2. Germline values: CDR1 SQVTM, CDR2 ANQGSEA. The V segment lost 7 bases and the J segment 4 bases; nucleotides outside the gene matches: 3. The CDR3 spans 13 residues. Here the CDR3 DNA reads TGCAGCGCTAGGACTAGCGGGGCAGATACGCAGTATTTT. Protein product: CSARTSGADTQYF.

The CDR3 DNA reads TGTGCCAGCAGCTTTACAGGGGCCGAGCAGTACTTC. Residues: CASSFTGAEQYF. This chain uses TRBV5-4 with TRBJ2-7; 7 nucleotides agree with TRBD1. J was trimmed by 6 bases and V by 2 bases; bases with no gene match: 2. There are 12 residues in the CDR3. CDR1 is SGHNT and CDR2 is YYREEE in the germline V gene (reference sequence).

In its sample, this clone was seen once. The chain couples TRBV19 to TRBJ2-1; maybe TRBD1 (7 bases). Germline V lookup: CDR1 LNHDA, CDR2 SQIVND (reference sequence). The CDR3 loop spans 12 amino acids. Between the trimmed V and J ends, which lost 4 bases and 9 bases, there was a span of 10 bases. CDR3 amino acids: CASSTQGGEQFF. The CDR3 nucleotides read TGTGCCAGTAGTACTCAGGGGGGTGAGCAGTTCTTC.

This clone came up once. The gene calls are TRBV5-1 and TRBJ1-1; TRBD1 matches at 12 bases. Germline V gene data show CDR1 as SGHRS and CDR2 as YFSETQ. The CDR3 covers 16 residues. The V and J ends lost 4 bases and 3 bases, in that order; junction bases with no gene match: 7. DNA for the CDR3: TGCGCCAGCAGCCCTGGGGACAGGGGGCCTCACACTGAAGCTTTCTTT. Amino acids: CASSPGDRGPHTEAFF.

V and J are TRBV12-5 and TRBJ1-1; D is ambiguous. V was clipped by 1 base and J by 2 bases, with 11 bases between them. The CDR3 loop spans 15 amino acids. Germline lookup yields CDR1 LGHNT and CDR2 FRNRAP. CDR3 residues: CASGLGHGVNTEAFF. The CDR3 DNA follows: TGTGCTAGTGGTTTGGGCCACGGGGTAAACACTGAAGCTTTCTTT.

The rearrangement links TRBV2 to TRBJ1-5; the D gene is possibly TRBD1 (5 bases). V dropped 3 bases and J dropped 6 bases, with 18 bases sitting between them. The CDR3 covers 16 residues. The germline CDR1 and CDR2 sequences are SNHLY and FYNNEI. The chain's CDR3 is CASSESTAPITQPQHF. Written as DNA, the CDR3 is TGTGCCAGCAGTGAGTCGACAGCCCCTATCACTCAGCCCCAGCATTTT.

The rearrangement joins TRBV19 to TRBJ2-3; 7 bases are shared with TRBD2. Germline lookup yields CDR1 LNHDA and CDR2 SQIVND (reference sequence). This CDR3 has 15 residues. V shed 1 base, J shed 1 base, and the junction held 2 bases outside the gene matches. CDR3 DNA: TGTGCCAGTAGTATAGGGGGGGGAGGCACAGATACGCAGTATTTT. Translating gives CASSIGGGGTDTQYF.

In nucleotides, the CDR3 is TGTGCCAGCAGCGCGACCGGACGGCAGGGGAATGGATATGGCTACACCTTC. Encoded protein: CASSATGRQGNGYGYTF. The gene calls are TRBV7-6 and TRBJ1-2; D might be TRBD1 (6 bases). V was shortened by 5 bases and J by 5 bases, with 24 bases between the two germline ends. CDR1 and CDR2 from the germline V gene are SGHVS and FNYEAQ. This CDR3 comprises 17 residues.

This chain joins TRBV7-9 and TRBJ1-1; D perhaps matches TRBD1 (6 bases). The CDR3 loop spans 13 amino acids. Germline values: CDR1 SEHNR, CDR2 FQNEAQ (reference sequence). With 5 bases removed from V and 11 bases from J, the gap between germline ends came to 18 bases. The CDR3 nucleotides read TGTGCCAGCAGCCTAGATGTACAGGGTAGCGCTTTCTTT. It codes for CASSLDVQGSAFF.

The CDR3 sequence: CASSHPSLGGSISYEQYF. In DNA form, the CDR3 reads TGTGCCAGCAGCCATCCTAGTTTGGGAGGGTCTATCTCCTACGAGCAGTACTTC. The chain links TRBV5-8 to TRBJ2-7; 7 bases agree with TRBD2. The trim removed 4 bases at V and 0 bases at J, leaving 16 bases unmatched. The germline CDR1 and CDR2 sequences are SGHTS and YDEGEE. The CDR3 contains 18 residues.

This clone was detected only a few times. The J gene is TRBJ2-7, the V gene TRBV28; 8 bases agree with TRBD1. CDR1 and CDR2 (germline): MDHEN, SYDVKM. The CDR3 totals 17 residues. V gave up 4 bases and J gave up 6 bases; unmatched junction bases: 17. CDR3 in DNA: TGTGCCAGCAGTTCGTGGTTGACAGGGGCGTTTCTCGGCGAGCAGTACTTC. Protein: CASSSWLTGAFLGEQYF.

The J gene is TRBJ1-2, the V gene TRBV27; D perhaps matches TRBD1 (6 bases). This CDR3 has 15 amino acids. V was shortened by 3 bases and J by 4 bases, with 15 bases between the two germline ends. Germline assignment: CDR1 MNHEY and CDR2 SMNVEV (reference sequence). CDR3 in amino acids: CASSFLDAGAYGYTF. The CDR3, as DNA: TGTGCCAGCAGTTTTCTTGATGCGGGGGCCTATGGCTACACCTTC.

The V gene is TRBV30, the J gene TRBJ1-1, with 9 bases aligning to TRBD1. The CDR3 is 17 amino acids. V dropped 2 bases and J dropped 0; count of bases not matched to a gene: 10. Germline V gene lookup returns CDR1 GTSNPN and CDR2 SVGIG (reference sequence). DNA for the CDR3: TGTGCCTGGAGTTCCGGGACAGGGCCCCCAATGAACACTGAAGCTTTCTTT. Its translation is CAWSSGTGPPMNTEAFF.

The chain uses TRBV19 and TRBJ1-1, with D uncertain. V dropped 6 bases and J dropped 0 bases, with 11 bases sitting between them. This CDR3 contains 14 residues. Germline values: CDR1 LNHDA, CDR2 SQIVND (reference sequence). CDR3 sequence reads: CASSSQDLNTEAFF. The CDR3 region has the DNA TGTGCCAGTAGCTCTCAAGACTTGAACACTGAAGCTTTCTTT. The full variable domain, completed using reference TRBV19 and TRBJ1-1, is DGGITQSPKYLFRKEGQNVTLSCEQNLNHDAMYWYRQDPGQGLRLIYYSQIVNDFQKGDIAEGYSVSREKKESFPLTVTSAQKNPTAFYLCASSSQDLNTEAFFGQGTRLTVV.

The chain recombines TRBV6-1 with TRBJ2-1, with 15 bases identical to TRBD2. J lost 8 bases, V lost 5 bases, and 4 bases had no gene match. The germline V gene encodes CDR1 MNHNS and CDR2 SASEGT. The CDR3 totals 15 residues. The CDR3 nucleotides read TGTGCCAGCAGTTCGGGACTAGCGGGGGGATATGAGCAGTTCTTC. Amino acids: CASSSGLAGGYEQFF.

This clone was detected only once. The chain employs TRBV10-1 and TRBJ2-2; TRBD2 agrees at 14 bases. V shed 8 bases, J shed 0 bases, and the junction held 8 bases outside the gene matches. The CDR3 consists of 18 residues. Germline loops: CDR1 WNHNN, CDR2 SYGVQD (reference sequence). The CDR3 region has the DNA TGCGCCAGCGGACTAGCGGGGGGCCGGACTGCGAACACCGGGGAGCTGTTTTTT. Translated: CASGLAGGRTANTGELFF.

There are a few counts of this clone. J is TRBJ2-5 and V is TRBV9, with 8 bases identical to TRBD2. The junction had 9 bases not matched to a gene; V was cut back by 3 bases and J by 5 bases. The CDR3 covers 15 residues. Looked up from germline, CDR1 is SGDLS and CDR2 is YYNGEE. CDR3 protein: CASSGIAGYEETQYF. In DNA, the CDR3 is TGTGCCAGCAGCGGAATAGCGGGGTACGAGGAGACCCAGTACTTC.